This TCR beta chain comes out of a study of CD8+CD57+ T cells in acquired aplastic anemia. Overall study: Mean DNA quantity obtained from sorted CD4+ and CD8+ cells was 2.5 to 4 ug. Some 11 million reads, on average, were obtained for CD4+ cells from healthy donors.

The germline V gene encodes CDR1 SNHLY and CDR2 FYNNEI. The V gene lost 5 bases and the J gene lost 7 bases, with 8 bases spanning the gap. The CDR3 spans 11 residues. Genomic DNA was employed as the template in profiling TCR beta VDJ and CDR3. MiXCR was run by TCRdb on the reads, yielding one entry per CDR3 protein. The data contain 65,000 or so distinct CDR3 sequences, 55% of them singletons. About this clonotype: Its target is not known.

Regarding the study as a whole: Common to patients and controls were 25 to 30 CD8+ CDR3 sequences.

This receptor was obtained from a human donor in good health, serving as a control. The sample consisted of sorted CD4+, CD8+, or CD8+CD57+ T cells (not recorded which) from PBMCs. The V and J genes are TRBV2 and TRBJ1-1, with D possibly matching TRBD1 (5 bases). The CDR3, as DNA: TGTGCCAGCAGTCGGACATTTGAAGCTTTCTTT. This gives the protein CASSRTFEAFF.